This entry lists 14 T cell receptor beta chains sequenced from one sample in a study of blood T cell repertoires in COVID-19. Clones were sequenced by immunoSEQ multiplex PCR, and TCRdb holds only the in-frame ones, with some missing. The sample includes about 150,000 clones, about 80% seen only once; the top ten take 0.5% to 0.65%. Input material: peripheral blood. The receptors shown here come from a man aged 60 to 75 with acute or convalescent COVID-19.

In DNA, the CDR3 is TGTGCCAGCAGCTTTCGGCGGGGGCCTTCCTATGGCTACACCTTC. Amino acid sequence: CASSFRRGPSYGYTF. The rearrangement uses TRBV7-2 and TRBJ1-2; weak D call: TRBD1 (6 bases). Germline values: CDR1 SGHTA, CDR2 FQGNSA. The CDR3 sequence is 15 residues long. V was cut by 3 bases and J by 4 bases, with 15 bases left in between.

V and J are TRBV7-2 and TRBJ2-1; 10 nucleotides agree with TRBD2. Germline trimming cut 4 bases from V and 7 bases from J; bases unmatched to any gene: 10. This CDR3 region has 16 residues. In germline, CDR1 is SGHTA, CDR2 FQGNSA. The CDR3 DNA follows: TGTGCCAGCAGCTCTAGCGGGAGCGGTGGGTGGAATGAGCAGTTCTTC. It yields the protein CASSSSGSGGWNEQFF.

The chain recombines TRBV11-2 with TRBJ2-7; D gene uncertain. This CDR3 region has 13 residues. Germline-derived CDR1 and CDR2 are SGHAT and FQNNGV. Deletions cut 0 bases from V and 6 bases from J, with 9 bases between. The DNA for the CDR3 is TGTGCCAGCAGCTTAGATCTACGTGGCGAGCAGTACTTC. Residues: CASSLDLRGEQYF.

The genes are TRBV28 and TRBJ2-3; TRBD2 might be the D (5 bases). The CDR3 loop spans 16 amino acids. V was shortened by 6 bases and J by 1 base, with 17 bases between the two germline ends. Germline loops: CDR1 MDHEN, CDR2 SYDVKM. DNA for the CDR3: TGTGCCAGCAGCCCTCCTCCGGGATCCGGCACAGATACGCAGTATTTT. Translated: CASSPPPGSGTDTQYF.

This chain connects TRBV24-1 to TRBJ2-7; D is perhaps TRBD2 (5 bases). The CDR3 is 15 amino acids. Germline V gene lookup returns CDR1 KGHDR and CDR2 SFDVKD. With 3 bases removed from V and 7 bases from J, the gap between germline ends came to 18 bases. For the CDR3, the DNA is TGTGCCACCAGTGATGCCAGCGGAGGTCTAGGGGAGCAGTACTTC. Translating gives CATSDASGGLGEQYF.

CDR3 bases: TGTGCCAGCAGCCCGGGACAGGCGAATGAAAAACTGTTTTTT. Translation: CASSPGQANEKLFF. The rearrangement joins TRBV7-2 to TRBJ1-4, with 8 nucleotides matching TRBD1. This CDR3 comprises 14 residues. V lost 5 bases, J lost 5 bases, and 4 bases stayed unmatched. Germline V gives CDR1 SGHTA, CDR2 FQGNSA.

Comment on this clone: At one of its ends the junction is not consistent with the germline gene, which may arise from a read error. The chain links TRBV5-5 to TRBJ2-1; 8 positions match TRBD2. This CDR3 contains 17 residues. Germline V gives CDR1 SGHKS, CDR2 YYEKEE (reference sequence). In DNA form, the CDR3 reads TGTGCCAGCAGCTTGGAAATCCCTAGCGGGTCCTATAATGAGCAGTTCTTC. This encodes CASSLEIPSGSYNEQFF.

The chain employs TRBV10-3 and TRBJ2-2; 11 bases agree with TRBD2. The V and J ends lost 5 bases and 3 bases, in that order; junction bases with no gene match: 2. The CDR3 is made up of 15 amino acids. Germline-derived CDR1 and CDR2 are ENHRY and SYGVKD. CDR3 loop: CAISQLAGDTGELFF. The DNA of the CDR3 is TGTGCCATCAGTCAACTAGCGGGAGACACCGGGGAGCTGTTTTTT.

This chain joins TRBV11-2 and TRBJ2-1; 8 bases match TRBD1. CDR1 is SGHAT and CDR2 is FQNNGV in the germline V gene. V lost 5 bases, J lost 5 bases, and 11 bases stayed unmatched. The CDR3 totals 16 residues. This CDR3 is CASSTLRGRGNNEQFF. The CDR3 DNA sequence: TGTGCCAGCAGCACCCTCAGGGGGCGCGGCAACAATGAGCAGTTCTTC.

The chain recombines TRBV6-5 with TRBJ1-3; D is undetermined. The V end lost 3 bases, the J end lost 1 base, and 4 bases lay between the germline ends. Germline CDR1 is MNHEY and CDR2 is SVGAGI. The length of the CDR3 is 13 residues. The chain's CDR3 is CASSYESGNTIYF. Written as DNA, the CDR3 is TGTGCCAGCAGTTATGAGTCTGGAAACACCATATATTTT.

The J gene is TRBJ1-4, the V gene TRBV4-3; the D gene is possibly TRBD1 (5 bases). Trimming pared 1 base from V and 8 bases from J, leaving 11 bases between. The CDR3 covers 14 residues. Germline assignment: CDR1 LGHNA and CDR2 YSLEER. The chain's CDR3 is CASSQGREVEKLFF. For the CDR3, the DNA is TGCGCCAGCAGCCAAGGCAGGGAGGTCGAAAAACTGTTTTTT.

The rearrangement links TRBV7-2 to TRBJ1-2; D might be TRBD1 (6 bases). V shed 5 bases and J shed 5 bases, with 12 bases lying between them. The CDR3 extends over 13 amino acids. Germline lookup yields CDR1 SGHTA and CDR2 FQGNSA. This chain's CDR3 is CASSQAGTYGYTF. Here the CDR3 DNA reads TGTGCCAGCAGCCAGGCCGGGACATATGGCTACACCTTC.

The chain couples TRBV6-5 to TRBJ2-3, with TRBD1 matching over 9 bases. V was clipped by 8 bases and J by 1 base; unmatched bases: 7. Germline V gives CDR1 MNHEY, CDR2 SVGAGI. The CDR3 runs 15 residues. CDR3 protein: CASGFRDRGTDTQYF. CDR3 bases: TGTGCCAGCGGATTCCGGGACAGGGGCACAGATACGCAGTATTTT.

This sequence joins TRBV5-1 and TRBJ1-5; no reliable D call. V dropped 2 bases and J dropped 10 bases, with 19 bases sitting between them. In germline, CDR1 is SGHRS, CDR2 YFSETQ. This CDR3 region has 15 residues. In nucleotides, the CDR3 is TGCGCCAGCAGCTTAAACGGGCAGGACTATGAACCCCAGCATTTT. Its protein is CASSLNGQDYEPQHF.